The 8 T cell receptor beta chains below come from one sample, sequenced in a study of regulatory T cells in long-lasting Graves disease. This sample's time point: newly diagnosed GD, antithyroid drugs for less than 3 months. Construction of the TCR library relied on RNA isolated from PBMCs. Building the TCR beta libraries relied on iRepertoire HTBI primers, and CDR3 regions underwent Arm-PCR. TCRdb reanalysed the multiplex PCR reads using MiXCR and keeps one entry per CDR3 protein. The table has about 420,000 distinct CDR3 sequences, 16% seen once. This same sample was also part of a study on T cells in Graves' hyperthyroidism and ophthalmopathy.

Sequencing was performed on peripheral blood mononuclear cells (PBMCs), taken at new diagnosis, from a patient treated with antithyroid drugs. These receptors all come from a woman younger than 30 with Graves disease.

This chain joins TRBV7-9 and TRBJ2-1, with D perhaps matching TRBD1 or TRBD2 (6 bases each). The germline V gene encodes CDR1 SEHNR and CDR2 FQNEAQ (reference sequence). This CDR3 is 16 amino acids long. V lost 8 bases, J lost 9 bases, and 26 bases lay in between. CDR3 sequence reads: CASGGSGTTRWGEQFF. The CDR3 DNA is TGTGCCAGCGGGGGGTCGGGGACAACCCGGTGGGGTGAGCAGTTCTTC.

This clonotype was seen ten or more times. The chain has TRBV27 and TRBJ2-1; 11 bases are shared with TRBD2. Trimming at V came to 7 bases and at J to 3 bases, leaving 5 bases not matched to a gene. CDR3 length equals 15 residues. Germline loops: CDR1 MNHEY, CDR2 SMNVEV (reference sequence). This CDR3 is CASTPGTSGYNEQFF. The CDR3 DNA reads as TGTGCCAGCACCCCCGGGACTAGCGGCTACAATGAGCAGTTCTTC.

This rearrangement joins TRBV30 to TRBJ1-2; D not resolved. From germline, CDR1 is GTSNPN and CDR2 SVGIG (reference sequence). CDR3 length: 14 residues. Trimming pared 3 bases from V and 4 bases from J, leaving 15 bases between. The CDR3 sequence is CAWRGQTKIYGYTF. CDR3 nucleotides: TGTGCCTGGAGAGGGCAGACTAAGATCTATGGCTACACCTTC.

This clonotype came up many times. The V call is TRBV2, the J call TRBJ1-1, with D tentatively TRBD1 (5 bases). V gave up 7 bases and J gave up 5 bases, with 14 bases separating them. Germline V gene sequence: CDR1 SNHLY, CDR2 FYNNEI. The CDR3 loop spans 13 amino acids. Written as DNA, the CDR3 is TGTGCCAGCACCTGGTGGGAGGGGACTGAAGCTTTCTTT. Translation gives CASTWWEGTEAFF.

This clonotype was seen repeatedly, ten times or more. The junction differs from germline at one of its ends, possibly a read error. The chain recombines TRBV7-2 with TRBJ2-3; D might be TRBD1 (6 bases). The CDR3 is made up of 15 amino acids. Germline V gene sequence: CDR1 SGHTA, CDR2 FQGNSA. As DNA, the CDR3 is TGCGCCAGCAGCCAACAGGGATCATTCGCAGATACGCAGTATTTT. Its protein product is CASSQQGSFADTQYF.

The sample holds many counts of this clonotype. The CDR3 spells CASSPKEGSTDTQYF. The CDR3 DNA reads as TGTGCCAGCTCACCAAAGGAAGGGAGCACAGATACGCAGTATTTT. The chain recombines TRBV18 with TRBJ2-3; the D is unclear. V gave up 2 bases and J gave up 0 bases, with 9 bases separating them. Germline-derived CDR1 and CDR2 are KGHSH and LQKENI. The length of the CDR3 is 15 residues. Complete variable domain (other parts from reference TRBV18 and TRBJ2-3): NAGVMQNPRHLVRRRGQEARLRCSPMKGHSHVYWYRQLPEEGLKFMVYLQKENIIDESGMPKERFSAEFPKEGPSILRIQQVVRGDSAAYFCASSPKEGSTDTQYFGPGTRLTVL.

As regards this clonotype: This may arise from a read error, as a much more abundant clone is one base away. V gene TRBV18 combines with J gene TRBJ2-3; weak D call: TRBD2 (5 bases). The CDR3 contains 15 residues. Germline V CDR1 and CDR2: KGHSH, LQKENI. As DNA, the CDR3 is TGTGCCAGCCCACCACCAACCGGGGATCGAGATACGCAGTATTTT. Its translation: CASPPPTGDRDTQYF.

CDR3 nucleotides: TGCAGCGTTGATTGGACAGGGACTACCAACTATGGCTACACCTTC. It specifies CSVDWTGTTNYGYTF. The V call is TRBV29-1, the J call TRBJ1-2; 8 bases are a match to TRBD1. The V gene's germline CDR1 is SQVTM and CDR2 ANQGSEA. CDR3 length equals 15 residues. V was clipped by 3 bases and J by 2 bases; unmatched bases: 8.